What follows is one TCR beta chain and its context. The antigen this receptor binds is unknown. No qualities accompany the bases; no much larger clone lies one base away. The CDR3 has 12 amino acids, counting the end cysteine and phenylalanine. The kept DNA is CDR3 alone, 36 bases in frame from the first base. Germline trimming amounts to 0 bases on V and 15 bases on J, with 5 as the count of junction bases outside the gene matches. As encoded in the germline V gene (reference sequence), CDR1 is LGHDT while CDR2 is YNNKEL. These data belong to a study of blood T cell repertoires in COVID-19 (dated by TCRdb to 2019 to 2021). Background on the whole study: Samples covering the acute and convalescent phases of COVID-19 were provided by collaborators in the United States, Italy and Spain. The dataset comprised deeply sampled blood TCRbeta repertoires from subjects exposed to, actively infected with, or recovered from COVID-19. The sample metadata nearly always contained a de-identified subject ID, COVID-19 status, age in years and sex. The prospective study material was composed of cDNA or gDNA derived from T cells, B-cell-depleted T cells, or PBMCs. A freely available public database, intended as a resource for researchers studying the immune response to SARS-CoV-2, is where the repertoires were released. Where HLA class I and class II types were available, the types were taken from metadata supplied by the sample provider, not from assay-based typing. The samples were drawn from two sources: the first 160 participants of the ongoing ImmuneRACE study, and 1,200 or so subjects contributed by 6 global collaborators. Results the study describes overall, beyond this receptor: The amount of clinical and demographic metadata varied by source and participant and was provided uncurated.

The immunoSEQ Assay, a bias-controlled multiplex PCR, was used to amplify TCRbeta CDR3 regions from genomic DNA. From the authors' description of their analysis: The number of nucleated cells in each sample was estimated from the amplification of reference gene primers within the assay. Sequence reads were collapsed and filtered to measure the absolute abundance of every unique TCRbeta CDR3 rearrangement. For each sample, productive Simpson clonality was calculated as the square root of Simpson's diversity index over productive rearrangements. This is the immuneACCESS table as TCRdb keeps it, with only in-frame sequences that have V and J called. A part of the clones is gone; compared with another copy, unresolved V genes explain less than half, and the rest is unexplained. V and J calls and clone size are as listed in that table; D and trimming were resolved from the DNA. The sample profile shows tens of thousands of clones; about four fifths of them were found once. About 24% of the sample is in the top ten clones.

Collaborating institutions collected whole blood in K2EDTA tubes following their own protocols. For TCRbeta analysis, collaborator samples were shipped as frozen whole blood, as isolated PBMCs, or as DNA extracted from either sample type. The sequence derives from a human donor in a cohort sampled during active COVID-19. Material for sequencing was peripheral blood. The chain joins TRBV3-1 (or the pseudogene TRBV3-2) to TRBJ2-1; TRBD2 matches 7 bases in the middle. CDR3 protein: CASSQDSGGRFF. DNA sequence: TGTGCCAGCAGCCAAGATTCGGGGGGACGGTTCTTC.